This T cell receptor (beta chain) is from a study of tumor-infiltrating lymphocytes in primary liver carcinoma. Study background: Men as well as women, aged 30 to 69 years, made up the patients. Lesions, classed as T1-T3 N0M0, spanned roughly 4.2 to 11 cm across. Study-level findings and limits: Without sorting, CD4+ versus CD8+ T cell repertoires were not compared. Tumor-adjacent and tumor-blood pairs showed less overlap than tumor region pairs.

The germline V gene encodes CDR1 SGHDN and CDR2 FVKESK. V was pared by 4 bases and J by 2 bases, with 5 bases of the junction left unmatched. The CDR3 is 15 residues long. This clonotype was seen only a few times. As yet, its antigen is unknown. With a constant-region primer, TCR beta cDNA was made from roughly 500 ng of total RNA. Three-round nested multiplex PCR performed with slightly modified ARM-PCR produced the TCR beta libraries. TRBV1-TRBV30 forward primers and a C-beta reverse primer were used in the first two PCR rounds, which each ran for about 11 cycles. TCRdb itself ran the multiplex PCR reads through MiXCR, one entry per CDR3 protein. Of about 200,000 distinct CDR3 sequences listed, less than 75% are singletons. It was unsorted whole blood that yielded blood RNA, and germline DNA was also extracted.

The source of this sequence is a woman aged 55-75 years with primary liver carcinoma and hepatitis B virus infection. Sequenced material: peripheral blood. V and J are TRBV14 and TRBJ2-1; TRBD2 matches 7 bases. The CDR3 bases are TGTGCCAGCAGCCTCCGACTAGCCCCCTACAATGAGCAGTTCTTC. It yields the protein CASSLRLAPYNEQFF.